This T cell receptor (beta chain) was documented in a study of cytomegalovirus exposure and HLA in healthy donors. Notes on the study in general: Certain sequence variants were highly shared and formed a cluster, and this cluster was likely a sequencing artifact.

As concerns this clone: What it recognizes is unknown.

In the PCR, 60 Vbeta and 13 Jbeta primers were used. Using immunoSEQ multiplex PCR, the repertoire was profiled, and TCRdb retains in-frame clones only, with some absent. The sample yields 120,000 to 150,000 clones, about three quarters seen once. With 4 bases removed from V and 1 base from J, the gap between germline ends came to 7 bases. This CDR3 comprises 13 residues. Per germline, CDR1 MNHEY and CDR2 SVGAGI. The J gene is TRBJ2-5, the V gene TRBV6-5; D is ambiguous. Sequencing was done on a sample of PBMCs. This receptor was taken from a woman aged 40 to 50 in good health and CMV-seronegative. The CDR3 nucleotides read TGTGCCAGCAGTTTAAACTTCCAAGAGACCCAGTACTTC. Amino acids: CASSLNFQETQYF.